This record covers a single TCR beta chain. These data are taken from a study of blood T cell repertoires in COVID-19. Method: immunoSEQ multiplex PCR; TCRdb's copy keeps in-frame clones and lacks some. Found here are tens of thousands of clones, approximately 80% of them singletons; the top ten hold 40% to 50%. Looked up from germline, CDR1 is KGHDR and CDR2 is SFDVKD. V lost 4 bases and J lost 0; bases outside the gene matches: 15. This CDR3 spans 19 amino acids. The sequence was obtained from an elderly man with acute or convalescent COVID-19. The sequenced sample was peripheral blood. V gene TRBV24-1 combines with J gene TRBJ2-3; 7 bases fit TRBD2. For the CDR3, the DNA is TGTGCCACCAGTGAACATCGTCTACGCGGGAGTCTGAGCACAGATACGCAGTATTTT. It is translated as CATSEHRLRGSLSTDTQYF.